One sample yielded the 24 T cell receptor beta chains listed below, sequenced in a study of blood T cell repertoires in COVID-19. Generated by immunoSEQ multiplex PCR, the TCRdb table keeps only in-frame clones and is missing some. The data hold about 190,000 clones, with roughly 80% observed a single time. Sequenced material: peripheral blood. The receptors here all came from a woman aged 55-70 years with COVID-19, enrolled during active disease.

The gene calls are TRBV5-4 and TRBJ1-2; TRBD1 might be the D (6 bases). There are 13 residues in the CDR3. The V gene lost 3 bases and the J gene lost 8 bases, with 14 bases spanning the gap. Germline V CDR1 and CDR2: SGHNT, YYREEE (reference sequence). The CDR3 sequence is CASSSVHREGYTF. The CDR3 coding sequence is TGTGCCAGCAGCTCGGTTCACAGGGAGGGCTACACCTTC.

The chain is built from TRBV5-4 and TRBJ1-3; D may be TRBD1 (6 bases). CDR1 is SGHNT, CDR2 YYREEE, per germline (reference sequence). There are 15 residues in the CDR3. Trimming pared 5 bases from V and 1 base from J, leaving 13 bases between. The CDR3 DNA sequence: TGTGCCAGCAGTCTAACAGGGTCATCTGGAAACACCATATATTTT. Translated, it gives CASSLTGSSGNTIYF. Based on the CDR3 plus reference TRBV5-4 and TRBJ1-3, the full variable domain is ETGVTQSPTHLIKTRGQQVTLRCSSQSGHNTVSWYQQALGQGPQFIFQYYREEENGRGNFPPRFSGLQFPNYSSELNVNALELDDSALYLCASSLTGSSGNTIYFGEGSWLTVV.

The CDR3 reads CASSQDRRAGELFF. CDR3 DNA: TGCGCCAGCAGCCAAGATCGGCGGGCCGGGGAGCTGTTTTTT. V is TRBV4-3 and J is TRBJ2-2; TRBD2 might be the D (5 bases). Deletions cut 0 bases from V and 6 bases from J, with 8 bases between. CDR1 LGHNA and CDR2 YSLEER come from the germline V gene. CDR3 size: 14 residues.

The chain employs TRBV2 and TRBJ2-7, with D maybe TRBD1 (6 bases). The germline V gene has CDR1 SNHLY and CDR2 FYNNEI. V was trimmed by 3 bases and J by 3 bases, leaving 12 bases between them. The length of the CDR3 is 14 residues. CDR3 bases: TGTGCCAGCAGTGATGACAGGAAGAACTACGAGCAGTACTTC. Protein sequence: CASSDDRKNYEQYF.

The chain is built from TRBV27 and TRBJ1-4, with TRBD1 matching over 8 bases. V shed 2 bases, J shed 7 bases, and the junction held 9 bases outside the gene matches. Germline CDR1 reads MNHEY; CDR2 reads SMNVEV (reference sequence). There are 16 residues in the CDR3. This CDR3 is CASSLLRTGRGEKLFF. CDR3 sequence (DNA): TGTGCCAGCAGTTTACTAAGGACAGGGAGGGGTGAAAAACTGTTTTTT.

The CDR3 loop reads CASSPLGGTDTQYF. The CDR3 DNA follows: TGTGCCAGCTCACCCCTCGGGGGCACAGATACGCAGTATTTT. The J gene is TRBJ2-3, the V gene TRBV18, with TRBD2 as a possible D gene (5 bases). This CDR3 is built from 14 residues. V shed 3 bases and J shed 1 base, with 8 bases lying between them. Germline lookup yields CDR1 KGHSH and CDR2 LQKENI.

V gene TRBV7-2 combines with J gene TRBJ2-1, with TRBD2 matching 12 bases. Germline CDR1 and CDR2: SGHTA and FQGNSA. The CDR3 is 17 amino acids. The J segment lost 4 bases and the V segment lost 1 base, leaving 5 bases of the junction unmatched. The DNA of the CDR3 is TGTGCCAGCAGCTTAGTGTCGCTAGCGGGAGGGTACAATGAGCAGTTCTTC. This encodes CASSLVSLAGGYNEQFF.

The CDR3 reads CASSLRVDIIQNQPQHF. CDR3 in DNA: TGTGCCAGCAGCTTAAGGGTGGACATTATACAAAATCAGCCCCAGCATTTT. The chain carries TRBV7-3 and TRBJ1-5, with D possibly matching TRBD1 (5 bases). The germline V and J ends were trimmed by 1 base and 4 bases, with 17 bases remaining between them. There are 17 residues in the CDR3. Germline assignment: CDR1 SGHTA and CDR2 FQGTGA.

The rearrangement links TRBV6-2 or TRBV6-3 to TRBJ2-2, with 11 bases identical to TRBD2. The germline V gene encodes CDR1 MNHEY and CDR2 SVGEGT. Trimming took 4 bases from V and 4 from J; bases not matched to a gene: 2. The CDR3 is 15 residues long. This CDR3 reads CASSLTSGATGELFF. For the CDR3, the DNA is TGTGCCAGCAGTTTGACTAGCGGGGCCACCGGGGAGCTGTTTTTT.

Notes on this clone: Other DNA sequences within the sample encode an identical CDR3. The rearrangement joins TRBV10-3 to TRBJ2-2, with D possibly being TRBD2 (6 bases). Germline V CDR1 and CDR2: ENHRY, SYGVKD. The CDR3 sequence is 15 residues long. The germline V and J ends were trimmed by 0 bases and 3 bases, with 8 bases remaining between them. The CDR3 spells CAISESGGDTGELFF. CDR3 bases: TGTGCCATCAGTGAGTCCGGGGGAGACACCGGGGAGCTGTTTTTT.

CDR3 DNA sequence: TGCGCCAGCAGCCCCCTCCCCCTAGCCAAAAACATTCAGTACTTC. It translates to CASSPLPLAKNIQYF. This chain uses TRBV4-1 with TRBJ2-4; D call uncertain. CDR1 and CDR2 (germline): MGHRA, YSYEKL. This CDR3 comprises 15 residues. The V end lost 4 bases, the J end lost 0 bases, and 10 bases lay between the germline ends.

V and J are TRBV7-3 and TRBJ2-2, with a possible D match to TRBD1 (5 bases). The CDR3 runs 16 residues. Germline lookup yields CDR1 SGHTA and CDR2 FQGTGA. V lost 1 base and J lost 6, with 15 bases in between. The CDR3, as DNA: TGTGCCAGCAGCTTAATAGCAGGGCCCTACGCCGGGGAGCTGTTTTTT. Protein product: CASSLIAGPYAGELFF.

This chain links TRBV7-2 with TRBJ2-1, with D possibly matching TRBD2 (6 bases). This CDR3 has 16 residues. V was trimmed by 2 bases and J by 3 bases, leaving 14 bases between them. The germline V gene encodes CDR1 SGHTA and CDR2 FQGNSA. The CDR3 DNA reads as TGTGCCAGCAGCTTAAATAGCGGAGCTAGCTACAATGAGCAGTTCTTC. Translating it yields CASSLNSGASYNEQFF.

The CDR3 here is CASSPLRFNEQFF. The CDR3 nucleotides read TGTGCCAGCTCACCACTCCGGTTCAATGAGCAGTTCTTC. V is TRBV18 and J is TRBJ2-1; D gene uncertain. Germline assignment: CDR1 KGHSH and CDR2 LQKENI. This CDR3 comprises 13 residues. Trimming pared 1 base from V and 6 bases from J, leaving 7 bases between.

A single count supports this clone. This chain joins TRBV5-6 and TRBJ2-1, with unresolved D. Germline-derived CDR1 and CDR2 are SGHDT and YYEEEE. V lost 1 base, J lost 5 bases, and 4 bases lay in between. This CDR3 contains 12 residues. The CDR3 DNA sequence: TGTGCCAGCAGCTTGATCAACAATGAGCAGTTCTTC. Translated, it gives CASSLINNEQFF.

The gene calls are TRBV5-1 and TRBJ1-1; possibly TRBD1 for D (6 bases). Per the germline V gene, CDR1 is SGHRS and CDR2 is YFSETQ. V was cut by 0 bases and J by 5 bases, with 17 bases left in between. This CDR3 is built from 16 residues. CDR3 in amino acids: CASSLAHRGRGTEAFF. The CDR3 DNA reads TGCGCCAGCAGCTTGGCCCACCGGGGAAGGGGGACTGAAGCTTTCTTT.

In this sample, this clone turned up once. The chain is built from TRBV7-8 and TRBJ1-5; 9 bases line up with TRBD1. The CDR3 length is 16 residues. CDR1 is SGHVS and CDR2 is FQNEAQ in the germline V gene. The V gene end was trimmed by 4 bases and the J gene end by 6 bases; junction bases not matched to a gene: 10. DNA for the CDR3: TGTGCCAGCAGCTCGGCCGGACAGGGGCTTACTCAGCCCCAGCATTTT. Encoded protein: CASSSAGQGLTQPQHF.

This CDR3 is CASSPGTALTYGYTF. CDR3 bases: TGTGCCAGCAGTCCCGGGACAGCTCTGACCTATGGCTACACCTTC. V is TRBV27 and J is TRBJ1-2, with TRBD1 matching over 7 bases. The CDR3 length is 15 residues. With 5 bases clipped from V and 4 bases from J, the junction kept 10 bases outside the gene matches. CDR1 and CDR2 from the germline V gene are MNHEY and SMNVEV (reference sequence).

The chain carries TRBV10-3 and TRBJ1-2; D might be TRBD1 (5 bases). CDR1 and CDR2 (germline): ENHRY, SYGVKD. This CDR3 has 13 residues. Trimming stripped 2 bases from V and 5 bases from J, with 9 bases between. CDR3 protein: CAISEGGIYGYTF. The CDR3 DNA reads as TGTGCCATCAGTGAGGGGGGGATTTATGGCTACACCTTC.

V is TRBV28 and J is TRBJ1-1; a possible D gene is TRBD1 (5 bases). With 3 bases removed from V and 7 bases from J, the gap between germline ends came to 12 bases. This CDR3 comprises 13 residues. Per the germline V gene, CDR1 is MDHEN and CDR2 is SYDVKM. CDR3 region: CASSFSDRVEAFF. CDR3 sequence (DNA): TGTGCCAGCAGTTTTTCCGACAGAGTTGAAGCTTTCTTT.

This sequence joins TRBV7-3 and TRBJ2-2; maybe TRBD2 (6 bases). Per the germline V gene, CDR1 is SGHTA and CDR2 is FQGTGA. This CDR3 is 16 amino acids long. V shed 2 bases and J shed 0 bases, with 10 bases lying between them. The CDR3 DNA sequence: TGTGCCAGCAGCTTAGGGGCTAGCGCGAACACCGGGGAGCTGTTTTTT. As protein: CASSLGASANTGELFF.

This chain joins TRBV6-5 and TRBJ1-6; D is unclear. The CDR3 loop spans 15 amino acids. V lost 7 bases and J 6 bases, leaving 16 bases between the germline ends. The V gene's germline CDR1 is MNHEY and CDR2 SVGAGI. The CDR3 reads CASTIGLRSNSPLHF. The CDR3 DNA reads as TGTGCCAGCACAATTGGACTACGGTCTAATTCACCCCTCCACTTT.

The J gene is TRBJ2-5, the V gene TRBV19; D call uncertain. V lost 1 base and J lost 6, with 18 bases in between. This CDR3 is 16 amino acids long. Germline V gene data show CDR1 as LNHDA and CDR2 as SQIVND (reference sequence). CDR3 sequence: CASSIGTVEFVKTQYF. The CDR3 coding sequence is TGTGCCAGTAGTATAGGTACCGTAGAATTTGTGAAGACCCAGTACTTC.

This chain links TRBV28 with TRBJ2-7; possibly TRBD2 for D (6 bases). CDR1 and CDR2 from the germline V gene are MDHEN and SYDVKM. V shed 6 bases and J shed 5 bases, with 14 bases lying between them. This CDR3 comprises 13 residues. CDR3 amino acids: CASSGRRGDEQYV. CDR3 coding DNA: TGTGCCAGCAGCGGTCGGAGGGGCGACGAGCAGTACGTC.